Sequencing of this TCR beta chain was carried out in a study of blood T cell repertoires in COVID-19. Germline lookup yields CDR1 SGHRS and CDR2 YFSETQ. This CDR3 region has 15 residues. Trimming took 3 bases from V and 1 from J; bases not matched to a gene: 5. Assay used: immunoSEQ multiplex PCR; TCRdb lists only in-frame clones, some missing. The table lists 280,000 or so clones, around 86% of them singletons. This chain uses TRBV5-1 with TRBJ2-3, with TRBD1 matching over 7 bases. The sample consisted of peripheral blood. This receptor was obtained from a human donor in a cohort sampled during active COVID-19. The CDR3, as DNA: TGCGCCAGCAGCTCCACAGGGGACCGCACAGATACGCAGTATTTT. Translation: CASSSTGDRTDTQYF.